This TCR beta chain was sequenced in a study of blood T cell repertoires in COVID-19. At the level of the study: T cells, B-cell-depleted T cells, or PBMCs provided the cDNA or gDNA that served as material.

Profiling relied on immunoSEQ multiplex PCR, and the TCRdb table lists in-frame clones only, not all of them. The sample includes 200,000 to 250,000 clones, about 83% of them seen just once. The clonotype was recovered from an elderly man with acute or convalescent COVID-19. Sequencing used peripheral blood.

Written as DNA, the CDR3 is TGTGCCAGCAGGGGAGGGAGTGGTACCGGGGAGCTGTTTTTT. It codes for CASRGGSGTGELFF. The rearrangement joins TRBV2 to TRBJ2-2; TRBD2 matches 7 bases. The V gene's germline CDR1 is SNHLY and CDR2 FYNNEI. There are 14 residues in the CDR3. With 6 bases clipped from V and 5 bases from J, the junction kept 6 bases outside the gene matches.